A selection of T cell receptor beta chains follows, all from one sample in a study of monozygotic twins with inflammatory bowel disease. For each CDR3 protein, TCRdb gives one entry from its re-call of the 5' RACE reads, without DNA. The sample yields roughly 330,000 distinct CDR3 sequences, of which the top ten take up around 2%. The source material was blood. These receptors all stem from a human donor with ulcerative colitis or Crohn's disease, or a healthy co-twin of an affected twin (not recorded which). Both conserved end residues are part of each CDR3.

j_call,v_call,cdr3_aa
TRBJ2-7,TRBV11-2,CASSSGTRGQQYF
TRBJ2-5,TRBV30,CAWSGRTLETQYF
TRBJ2-3,TRBV12-3/TRBV12-4,CASSRQVSPDTQYF
TRBJ2-5,TRBV28,CASSIGQGASRETQYF
TRBJ2-1,TRBV7-9,CASSLDKDRGLRREQFF
TRBJ2-1,TRBV7-9,CASSLVGLRNEQFF
TRBJ1-4,TRBV12-3/TRBV12-4,CASSRNLAFEKLFF
TRBJ1-5,TRBV6-5,CASSYAGWGRGQPQHF
TRBJ2-5,TRBV5-1,CASSLGLVGTQYF
TRBJ2-3,TRBV10-3,CAISDAGKGDTQYF
TRBJ2-5,TRBV4-1,CASSPGTAGEETQYF
TRBJ1-2,TRBV20-1,CSALGQSYGYTF
TRBJ1-6,TRBV7-2,CAIGRADNSPLHF
TRBJ1-3,TRBV4-3,CASSQDKGSGNTIYF
TRBJ2-1,TRBV5-1,CASGLTGTGAKQFF
TRBJ2-3,TRBV20-1,CSAPKREDTQYF
TRBJ1-2,TRBV11-1,CASSLEYEGWDPYYGYTF
TRBJ2-1,TRBV10-2,CATGKGPDEQFF
TRBJ2-1,TRBV5-1,CASSKQATSGINEQFF
TRBJ2-7,TRBV6-1,CASSRQGPSYEQYF
TRBJ2-1,TRBV7-2,CASSSANRGRTHNEQFF
TRBJ2-3,TRBV7-9,CASSFGGRSTDTQYF
TRBJ2-2,TRBV5-1,CASSFGGLNTGELFF
TRBJ2-3,TRBV15,CATSRDYTHDTQYF
TRBJ2-3,TRBV5-4,CASSFWRGARTDTQYF
TRBJ2-3,TRBV29-1,CSVKLAVVHTQYF
TRBJ2-5,TRBV9,CASSVAGVSETQYF
TRBJ2-3,TRBV7-6,CASSYPPGGASTDTQYF
TRBJ2-4,TRBV28,CASSPGGRRLAKNIQYF
TRBJ1-6,TRBV9,CASSPGQSPLHF
TRBJ2-1,TRBV28,CASSFGSGRQAVEQFF
TRBJ1-1,TRBV9,CASSVLVGNTEAFF
TRBJ2-1,TRBV29-1,CSVEGLAGGISYNEQFF
TRBJ2-5,TRBV20-1,CSARGRGPVETQYF
TRBJ2-7,TRBV6-1,CASTQPGQGTEQYF
TRBJ2-7,TRBV20-1,CSARDGELAPREQYF
TRBJ1-1,TRBV28,CASSLSPASGLNTEAFF
TRBJ2-3,TRBV19,CASSSSGRATDTQYF
TRBJ2-7,TRBV5-6,CASREMKVRAVEQYF
TRBJ1-5,TRBV10-3,CAISDNGKDQPQHF
TRBJ1-5,TRBV4-2,CASSQEVQQPQHF
TRBJ2-2,TRBV18,CASSEYPPGPGTGELFF
TRBJ1-2,TRBV10-3,CAISSGPTHTGGYTF
TRBJ2-3,TRBV5-1,CASSFGLHTQYF
TRBJ2-1,TRBV19,CDSSNSGGDYNEQFF
TRBJ1-1,TRBV29-1,CSVEVLGQGSEAFF
TRBJ1-1,TRBV6-2/TRBV6-3,CASRPRTGGNIMNTEAFF
TRBJ2-7,TRBV12-3/TRBV12-4,CASSRQGSEQYF
TRBJ2-5,TRBV20-1,CSASLAGDWETQYF
TRBJ2-3,TRBV7-2,CASPRGGLTDTQYF
TRBJ2-6,TRBV6-1,CASSETGTSSGANVLTF